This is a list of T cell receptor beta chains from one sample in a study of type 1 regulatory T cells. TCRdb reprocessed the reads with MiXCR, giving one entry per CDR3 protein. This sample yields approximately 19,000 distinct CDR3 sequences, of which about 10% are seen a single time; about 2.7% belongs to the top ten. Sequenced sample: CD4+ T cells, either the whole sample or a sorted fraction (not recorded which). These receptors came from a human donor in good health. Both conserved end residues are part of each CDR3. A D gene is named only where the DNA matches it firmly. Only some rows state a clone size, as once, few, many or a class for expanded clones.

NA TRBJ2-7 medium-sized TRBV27 TGTGCCAGCAGTTTACGAGGTTACGAGCAGTACTTC CASSLRGYEQYF
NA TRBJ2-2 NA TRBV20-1 TGCAGTGCTAGAGATTCGGAGTTTAACACCGGGGAGCTGTTTTTT CSARDSEFNTGELFF
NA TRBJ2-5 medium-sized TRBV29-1 TGCAGCGTTGAGGACAGATTACAAGAGACCCAGTACTTC CSVEDRLQETQYF
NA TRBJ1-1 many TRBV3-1 TGTGCCAGCAGCCAAGATACGGGGTTCAACACTGAAGCTTTCTTT CASSQDTGFNTEAFF
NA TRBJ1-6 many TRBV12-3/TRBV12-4 TGTGCCAGCAGTTTTGGAATTTCAGGAGAGAAAAGGTTT CASSFGISGEKRF
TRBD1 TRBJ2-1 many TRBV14 TGTGCCAGCAGCCAAGCAGGGACAGGGGGCGGAAAGTTCTTC CASSQAGTGGGKFF
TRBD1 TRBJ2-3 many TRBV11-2 TGTGCCAGCAGCTTAGCCGGGACAGGGGGCCCCACAGATACGCAGTATTTT CASSLAGTGGPTDTQYF
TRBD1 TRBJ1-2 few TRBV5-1 TGCGCCAGCAGTCGGGACAGGGGGCATTTTGGCTACACCTTC CASSRDRGHFGYTF
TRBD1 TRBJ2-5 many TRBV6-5 TGTGCCAGCAGTTACTCAGGGACAGGCCAATGGGCCCAGTACTTC CASSYSGTGQWAQYF
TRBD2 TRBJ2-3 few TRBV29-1 TGCAGCGTTGGGGGGGATAGCGGGAGTTTGAATACGCAGTATTTT CSVGGDSGSLNTQYF
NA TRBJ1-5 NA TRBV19 TGTGCCAGTTCGAGAGACCAGGGGTCCATCGGCAATCAGCCCCAGCATTTT CASSRDQGSIGNQPQHF
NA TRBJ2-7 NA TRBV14 TGTGCCAGCAGCCAAGATCATAGGTACAAGTACTTC CASSQDHRYKYF
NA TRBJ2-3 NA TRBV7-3 TGTGCCAGCAGCTTAGAGCCCCCCACGTCCACTAGCACAGATACGCAGTATTTT CASSLEPPTSTSTDTQYF
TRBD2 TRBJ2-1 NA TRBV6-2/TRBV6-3 TGTGCCAGCAGTTACCTGATTGGACTAGCGGGAGGGCGACTGAATGAGCAGTTCTTC CASSYLIGLAGGRLNEQFF
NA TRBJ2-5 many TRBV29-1 TGCAGCGGACCTCGGGACCAGTACTTC CSGPRDQYF
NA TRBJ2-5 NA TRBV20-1 TGCAGTGAAGCGGAGGGGGGAGAGACCCAGTACTTC CSEAEGGETQYF
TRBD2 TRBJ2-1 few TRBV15 TGTGTCACCAGCAGATGGACTAGGAAGTCGTCTGAGCAGTTCTTC CVTSRWTRKSSEQFF
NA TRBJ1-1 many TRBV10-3 TGTGCCATCAGAACCGGGACGACGAACACTGAAGCTTTCTTT CAIRTGTTNTEAFF
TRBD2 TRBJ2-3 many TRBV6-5 TGTGCCAGCAGTCCCTGGACTAGCAGTTTTATAGATACGCAGTATTTT CASSPWTSSFIDTQYF
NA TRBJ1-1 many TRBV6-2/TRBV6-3 TGTGCCAGCAGCTCCTCCGACGAGCCCCACCATGGGGCTTTCTTT CASSSSDEPHHGAFF
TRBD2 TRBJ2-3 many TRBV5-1 TGCGCCAGCAGCACCGGACCACCAAGGACTAGCGCGAACCCGGCGCAGTATTTT CASSTGPPRTSANPAQYF
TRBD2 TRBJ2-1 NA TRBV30 TGTGCCTGGAGCAAGACTAGCGGGGGACCAAACAATGAGCAGTTCTTC CAWSKTSGGPNNEQFF
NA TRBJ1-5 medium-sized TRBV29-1 TGCAGCGTGGGGGGTTATAGCAATCAGCCCCAGCATTTT CSVGGYSNQPQHF
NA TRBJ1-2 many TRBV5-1 TGCGCCAGCAGCTTCGTTGGCTACACCTTC CASSFVGYTF
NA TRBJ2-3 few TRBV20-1 TGCAGTGCCCCTCTAGCATCTAGCACAGATACGCAGTATTTT CSAPLASSTDTQYF
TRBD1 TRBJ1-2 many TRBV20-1 TGCAGTGCTACCGGGACAGGGGGGGCGGGCTACACCTTC CSATGTGGAGYTF
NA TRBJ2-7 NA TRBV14 TGTGCCAGCAGCCAGTACTCGGCGGGGGAGCAGTACTTC CASSQYSAGEQYF
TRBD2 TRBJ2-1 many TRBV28 TGTGCCAGCAGACTAGCGGGATCGCTTGTTGAGCAGTTCTTC CASRLAGSLVEQFF
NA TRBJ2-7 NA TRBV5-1 TGCGCCAGCAGCCCGGAGAGTTACGAGCAGTACTTC CASSPESYEQYF
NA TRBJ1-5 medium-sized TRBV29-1 TGCAGCGTCGGAGCGGGGGCAGGTCAGCCCCAGCATTTT CSVGAGAGQPQHF
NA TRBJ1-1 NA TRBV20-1 TGCAGTGCTACGCCGCTGACAGCAAGTACTGAAGCTTTCTTT CSATPLTASTEAFF